The 10 T cell receptor beta chains below come from one sample, sequenced in a study of T cell repertoires in aging, cancer and after chemotherapy (dated by TCRdb to between 2018 and 2021). Instead of sorted cells or RNA, genomic DNA extracted from peripheral blood served as the source for amplifying TCR beta rearrangements. Data came from an Illumina MiSeq. Using a mixed TRB-A/B primer pool, multiplex touch-down PCR amplified rearranged TRB sequences covering the V, D and J segments. TCRdb's own reprocessing of the public reads used fastp at Q25 and MiXCR and kept productive beta chains. Rows are combined by CDR3 protein, so each entry shows the most common genes and DNA. This sample gives around 20,000 distinct CDR3 sequences in total; approximately 40% of them show up just once. The leading ten clones occupy roughly 15% of the sample. The sample consisted of blood. Receptors originate from a human donor with a solid tumor.

This clonotype rates as medium-sized. This sequence joins TRBV11-1 and TRBJ2-6; 7 bases line up with TRBD1. Germline CDR1 SGHAT, CDR2 FQDESV (reference sequence). The CDR3 length is 16 residues. The ends lost 5 bases at V and 1 base at J; junction bases unmatched: 5. Here the CDR3 DNA reads TGTGCCAGCAGCGTGGGACAGTCTTCTGGGGCCAACGTCCTGACTTTC. Its protein product is CASSVGQSSGANVLTF.

The DNA of the CDR3 is TGTGCCAGCAGCTTAGGCTTGGACATAAAGAACACCGGGGAGCTGTTTTTT. It specifies CASSLGLDIKNTGELFF. The chain carries TRBV7-9 and TRBJ2-2; maybe TRBD1 (5 bases). Looked up from germline, CDR1 is SEHNR and CDR2 is FQNEAQ (reference sequence). Deletions cut 1 base from V and 1 base from J, with 13 bases between. The CDR3 extends over 17 amino acids.

This clonotype showed up just once. J is TRBJ1-6 and V is TRBV10-1; D is uncertain. The V gene lost 7 bases and the J gene lost 0 bases, with 16 bases spanning the gap. Germline CDR1 and CDR2: WNHNN and SYGVQD (reference sequence). The CDR3 is 17 residues long. The CDR3 sequence: CASIPGDPSSYNSPLHF. The DNA of the CDR3 is TGCGCCAGCATCCCGGGAGACCCCAGCTCCTATAATTCACCCCTCCACTTT.

By sample fraction, this clonotype is medium-sized (0.01 to 0.1%). The chain employs TRBV19 and TRBJ2-1; 10 bases fit TRBD2. J lost 6 bases, V lost 6 bases, and 5 bases had no gene match. Germline CDR1 reads LNHDA; CDR2 reads SQIVND (reference sequence). The CDR3 consists of 14 residues. DNA for the CDR3: TGTGCCAGTAGAGGACTAGCGGTCATCAATGAGCAGTTCTTC. Its protein is CASRGLAVINEQFF.

Only a few counts were recorded for this clonotype. The rearrangement joins TRBV27 to TRBJ2-5; D possibly corresponds to TRBD1 (6 bases). Trimming took 6 bases from V and 3 from J, leaving 14 bases between them. Germline V gene sequence: CDR1 MNHEY, CDR2 SMNVEV (reference sequence). The CDR3 length is 14 residues. Here the CDR3 reads CASSQQGVKETQYF. The CDR3 nucleotides are TGTGCCAGCAGCCAACAGGGTGTGAAAGAGACCCAGTACTTC.

This chain connects TRBV18 to TRBJ1-5; weak D call: TRBD1 (6 bases). Germline V gene lookup returns CDR1 KGHSH and CDR2 LQKENI. V was clipped by 3 bases and J by 6 bases, with 15 bases between them. This CDR3 comprises 15 residues. The CDR3 protein is CASSPRQARGQPQHF. The CDR3 DNA reads TGTGCCAGCTCACCGCGACAGGCCCGGGGTCAGCCCCAGCATTTT.

V gene TRBV10-3 combines with J gene TRBJ2-5; 9 bases align to TRBD1. Germline CDR1 reads ENHRY; CDR2 reads SYGVKD. The junction had 15 bases not matched to a gene; V was cut back by 6 bases and J by 1 base. The CDR3 is 18 amino acids. CDR3 sequence reads: CAIRPGQGKMGVQETQYF. For the CDR3, the DNA is TGTGCCATCAGGCCGGGACAGGGTAAAATGGGGGTCCAAGAGACCCAGTACTTC.

This clonotype came up a few times. The chain is built from TRBV27 and TRBJ1-2; TRBD1 matches 9 bases. The CDR3 runs to 15 residues. CDR1 MNHEY and CDR2 SMNVEV come from the germline V gene (reference sequence). V was clipped by 5 bases and J by 5 bases; unmatched bases: 9. CDR3: CASSLRTGEFYGYTF. The CDR3 DNA is TGTGCCAGCAGTCTCCGGACAGGGGAGTTTTATGGCTACACCTTC.

A few counts support this clonotype. The V gene is TRBV6-6, the J gene TRBJ2-2; 11 bases agree with TRBD2. Trimming cost V 6 bases and J 0 bases; bases outside gene matches: 3. Germline V lookup: CDR1 MNHNY, CDR2 SVGAGI (reference sequence). The CDR3 covers 16 residues. The CDR3 protein is CASRLAGDPNTGELFF. The CDR3 DNA reads TGTGCCAGCAGACTAGCGGGGGACCCGAACACCGGGGAGCTGTTTTTT.

This chain links TRBV28 with TRBJ2-5; 10 bases align to TRBD1. The CDR3 length is 18 residues. CDR1 and CDR2 (germline): MDHEN, SYDVKM. V shed 6 bases and J 4 bases; nucleotides not matched to a gene: 17. The CDR3 reads CASRQTGLGTGAAETQYF. The CDR3 region has the DNA TGTGCCAGCAGGCAAACGGGGTTGGGGACAGGGGCCGCAGAGACCCAGTACTTC.